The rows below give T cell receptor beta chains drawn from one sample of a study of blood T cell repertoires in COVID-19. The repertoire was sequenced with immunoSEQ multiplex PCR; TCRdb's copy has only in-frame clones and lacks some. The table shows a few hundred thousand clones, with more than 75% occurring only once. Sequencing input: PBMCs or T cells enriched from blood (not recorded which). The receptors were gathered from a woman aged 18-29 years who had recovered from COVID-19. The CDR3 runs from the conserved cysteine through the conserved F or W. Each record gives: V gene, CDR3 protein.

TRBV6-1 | CASCIRGRTEAFF
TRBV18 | CASSPPRTGDSPLHF
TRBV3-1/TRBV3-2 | CASSHDRDYNSPLHF
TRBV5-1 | CASSLAILGDMHYGYTF
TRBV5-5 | CASSLAGQSMGGYTF
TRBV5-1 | CASSQGDRGYTEAFF
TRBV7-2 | CASSLQGSQPQHF
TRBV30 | CAWDISRGGPYEQYF
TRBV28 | CATHSGTGGAEQYF
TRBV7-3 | CASSLTGTSQETQYF
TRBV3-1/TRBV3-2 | CASSQVAGGGHEQYF
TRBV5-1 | CASSLAESSYEQYF
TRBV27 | CASRSVVETEAFF
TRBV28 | CASSLPLTSGGAVSTEAFF
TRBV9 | CASSVYPTYIPSGQIQETQYF
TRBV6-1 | CASSESEAGNTIYF
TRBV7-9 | CASSFDRADTEAFF
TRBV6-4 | CASSEGGLSTDTQYF
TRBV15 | CATSRGDRGRQPQHF
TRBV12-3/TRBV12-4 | CASRRGANNEQFF
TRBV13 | CASSPSGGASYEQYF
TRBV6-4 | CASSDWDFPGQQNSPLHF
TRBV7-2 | CASSFQGALSNQPQHF
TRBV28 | CASSGQSYEQYF
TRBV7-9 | CASSPGTSGGSGTDTQYF
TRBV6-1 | CASSELYRENYGYTF
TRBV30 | CAWSVGTAQGNEQFF
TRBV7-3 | CASSPFSSTDTQYF
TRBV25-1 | CASSEKPNTDTQYF
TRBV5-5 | CASSWGTGLSRMGGTEAFF
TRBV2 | CASSGGPNYGYTF
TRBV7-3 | CASSLKRGGEVEQFF
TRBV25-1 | CASWGEQVNGYGYTF
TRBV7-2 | CASSLQHRENTEAFF
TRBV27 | CASRDLQGALGEKLFF
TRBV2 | CASTGGYGYTF
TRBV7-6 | CASINHRENEKLFF
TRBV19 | CASSESFSSGNTIYF
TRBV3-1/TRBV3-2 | CASSLPTGASTGELFF
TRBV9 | CASSAGVMNTEAFF
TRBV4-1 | CASSQDGLGTGIHHDGTQYF
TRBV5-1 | CASSDTMNTEAFF
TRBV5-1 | CASSLGLAGNYEQYF
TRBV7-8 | CASSPSNQPQHF
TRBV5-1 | CASSAISGRTEAFF
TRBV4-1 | CASSHGVNTEAFF
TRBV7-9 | CASSSIGQGVVDIQYF
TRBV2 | CASSEGWIVRQPQHF
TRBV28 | CASSSGTGGNTIYF
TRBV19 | CASRNRMYEQFF
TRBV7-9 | CASSLAGTGTGGYTF
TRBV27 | CASSSGGNTIYF
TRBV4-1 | CASSQPRDRFNYGYTF
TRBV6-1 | CASSESATGLGNTIYF
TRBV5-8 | CASSLQGALPEAFF
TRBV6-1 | CASSEHTVGYGYTF
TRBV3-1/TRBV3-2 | CASSGGPTETQYF
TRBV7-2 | CASSTQGFNYGYTF
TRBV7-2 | CASSSGGMNYGYTF
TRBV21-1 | CASSKGQPSDYGYTF